The 21 T cell receptor beta chains presented below share a single source sample, sequenced in a study of cytomegalovirus exposure and HLA in healthy donors. In the PCR, 60 Vbeta and 13 Jbeta primers were used. Assay: immunoSEQ multiplex PCR; the TCRdb copy retains only in-frame clones and omits some. The sample has some 100,000 clones; 55% to 75% are singletons. The sequenced material came from PBMCs. The origin of the receptors is a woman aged 45-65 years in good health and CMV-seropositive.

To note about this clone: At the DNA level, this CDR3 is encoded by other sequences in the same sample as well. The chain has TRBV2 and TRBJ2-1; no clear D gene. The V end was cut by 4 bases, the J end by 1 base, with 11 bases between. The CDR3 extends over 15 amino acids. Germline V lookup: CDR1 SNHLY, CDR2 FYNNEI. Written as DNA, the CDR3 is TGTGCCAGCAGTGTGACAAGTGGGTCCTACAATGAGCAGTTCTTC. Translated, it gives CASSVTSGSYNEQFF.

The J gene is TRBJ2-7, the V gene TRBV11-2, with a weak D call TRBD1 (6 bases). The CDR3 extends over 15 amino acids. V shed 0 bases and J shed 0 bases, with 9 bases lying between them. Germline V gene data show CDR1 as SGHAT and CDR2 as FQNNGV. The CDR3 loop reads CASSLDRDISYEQYF. The CDR3 coding sequence is TGTGCCAGCAGCTTAGACCGGGACATCTCCTACGAGCAGTACTTC.

The CDR3 DNA sequence: TGTGCCAGCAGCCTAGAGGGGTCGGGAGATACGCAGTATTTT. It specifies CASSLEGSGDTQYF. The chain employs TRBV9 and TRBJ2-3, with D perhaps TRBD1 or TRBD2 (5 bases each). Trimming pared 4 bases from V and 5 bases from J, leaving 14 bases between. Germline V gene lookup returns CDR1 SGDLS and CDR2 YYNGEE. The CDR3 sequence is 14 residues long.

The V call is TRBV7-2, the J call TRBJ2-2, with D possibly TRBD2 on 6 matching bases. The CDR3 has 16 residues. V was pared by 6 bases and J by 0 bases, with 14 bases between. Germline V gene lookup returns CDR1 SGHTA and CDR2 FQGNSA. CDR3 in amino acids: CASRVNRDSNTGELFF. The CDR3 DNA reads TGTGCCAGCAGGGTCAACCGGGACTCGAACACCGGGGAGCTGTTTTTT.

This chain joins TRBV5-5 and TRBJ2-3; 10 bases are a match to TRBD2. In germline, CDR1 is SGHKS, CDR2 YYEKEE (reference sequence). The CDR3 sequence is 17 residues long. With V trimmed by 5 bases and J by 2 bases, 11 bases remained unmatched. CDR3 loop: CASRGGLLAGVTDTQYF. The DNA for the CDR3 is TGTGCCAGCAGAGGGGGCCTCCTAGCGGGAGTCACAGATACGCAGTATTTT. The full variable domain, in which reference TRBV5-5 and TRBJ2-3 provide the parts outside the CDR3, is DAGVTQSPTHLIKTRGQQVTLRCSPISGHKSVSWYQQVLGQGPQFIFQYYEKEERGRGNFPDRFSARQFPNYSSELNVNALLLGDSALYLCASRGGLLAGVTDTQYFGPGTRLTVL.

The chain joins TRBV21-1 to TRBJ2-5; the table names TRBD2, a call not compared with the DNA. TRBV21-1 constitutes a pseudogene. The CDR3 is made up of 18 amino acids. The CDR3 coding sequence is TGTGCCAGCAGCAAAGCGCGTAGAACTAGCGGGGCCCAAGAGACCCAGTACTTC. This sequence encodes CASSKARRTSGAQETQYF.

This clone was counted a few times. The chain combines TRBV7-8 with TRBJ2-2; no clear D. V was pared by 5 bases and J by 7 bases, with 14 bases between. This CDR3 is built from 14 residues. Germline CDR1 reads SGHVS; CDR2 reads FQNEAQ. The chain's CDR3 is CASSPNTLDGELFF. The CDR3 DNA sequence: TGTGCCAGCAGCCCTAATACCCTTGACGGGGAGCTGTTTTTT.

This clone was seen just once. The chain couples TRBV27 to TRBJ2-7, with 9 bases matching TRBD1. The germline gives CDR1 MNHEY, CDR2 SMNVEV (reference sequence). J was trimmed by 11 bases and V by 8 bases; bases with no gene match: 10. This CDR3 has 12 residues. CDR3 coding DNA: TGTGCCAGCGGACCGGGACAGGGTGTTGAGTACTTC. Encoded protein: CASGPGQGVEYF.

This rearrangement joins TRBV15 to TRBJ1-1; D is perhaps TRBD1 (6 bases). V was pared by 0 bases and J by 12 bases, with 17 bases between. This CDR3 is built from 14 residues. CDR1 and CDR2 from the germline V gene are LNHNV and YYDKDF (reference sequence). The CDR3 sequence is CATSRDVMQQGTFF. In DNA form, the CDR3 reads TGTGCCACCAGCAGAGATGTAATGCAGCAGGGGACTTTCTTT.

The V and J genes are TRBV29-1 and TRBJ2-5; 11 positions agree with TRBD2. The CDR3 loop spans 14 amino acids. V lost 4 bases and J lost 5; bases outside the gene matches: 6. The germline V gene has CDR1 SQVTM and CDR2 ANQGSEA. CDR3 nucleotide sequence: TGCAGCGTTGTAGCGGGAGGGCGTACGGAGACCCAGTACTTC. This gives the protein CSVVAGGRTETQYF.

The V gene is TRBV27, the J gene TRBJ2-7; 13 bases agree with TRBD2. This CDR3 contains 18 residues. The V gene end was trimmed by 5 bases and the J gene end by 4 bases; junction bases not matched to a gene: 14. Per germline, CDR1 MNHEY and CDR2 SMNVEV (reference sequence). This CDR3 reads CASSGRLAGGLPPYEQYF. The CDR3 DNA is TGTGCCAGCAGTGGGAGACTAGCGGGAGGCCTTCCCCCTTACGAGCAGTACTTC.

In the case of this clone: A read error may produce the germline difference seen at one junction end. The chain is built from TRBV30 and TRBJ2-2; D might be TRBD2 (5 bases). Germline values: CDR1 GTSNPN, CDR2 SVGIG (reference sequence). This CDR3 has 13 residues. Here the CDR3 reads CAWSLGSFGEPFF. CDR3 nucleotide sequence: TGTGCCTGGAGTTTAGGGAGTTTCGGGGAGCCGTTTTTT.

The DNA of the CDR3 is TGTGCCAGCAGCAGCTACAGGGGAGGACGATCAGTGTTCATGAACACTGAAGCTTTCTTT. As protein: CASSSYRGGRSVFMNTEAFF. V gene TRBV21-1 combines with J gene TRBJ1-1; TRBD1, as called in the table, went unchecked against the DNA. TRBV21-1 is a pseudogene segment. The CDR3 runs to 20 residues.

The CDR3 sequence: CSARQSPNYGYTF. The CDR3 nucleotides are TGCAGCGCCCGACAGAGCCCGAACTATGGCTACACCTTC. The V and J genes are TRBV29-1 and TRBJ1-2; maybe TRBD1 (5 bases). Trimming removed 7 bases from V and 2 bases from J, with 14 bases in between. CDR3 length equals 13 residues. Germline loops: CDR1 SQVTM, CDR2 ANQGSEA.

In DNA, the CDR3 is TGCGCCAGCAGTGTCAGCCAGGGAACTGAAGCTTTCTTT. It yields the protein CASSVSQGTEAFF. The chain employs TRBV10-1 and TRBJ1-1, with D perhaps matching TRBD1 (5 bases). The CDR3 length is 13 residues. Trimming cost V 4 bases and J 5 bases, with 11 bases left between them. CDR1 WNHNN and CDR2 SYGVQD come from the germline V gene (reference sequence).

V gene TRBV2 combines with J gene TRBJ1-5, with D possibly matching TRBD1 (5 bases). Per germline, CDR1 SNHLY and CDR2 FYNNEI. This CDR3 is 13 amino acids long. The V end lost 10 bases, the J end lost 3 bases, and 13 bases lay between the germline ends. For the CDR3, the DNA is TGTGCCACGCGGGACGCAAACAATCAGCCCCAGCATTTT. Protein product: CATRDANNQPQHF. Full variable domain (outside the CDR3, taken from reference TRBV2 and TRBJ1-5): EPEVTQTPSHQVTQMGQEVILRCVPISNHLYFYWYRQILGQKVEFLVSFYNNEISEKSEIFDDQFSVERPDGSNFTLKIRSTKLEDSAMYFCATRDANNQPQHFGDGTRLSIL.

This clone has just a few counts. CDR3 sequence (DNA): TGTGCCAGCAGTTTGGGACAAGACCGTTCCTACGAGCAGTACTTC. As protein: CASSLGQDRSYEQYF. This chain joins TRBV28 and TRBJ2-7; maybe TRBD1 (6 bases). V was clipped by 3 bases and J by 1 base, with 13 bases between them. Germline V lookup: CDR1 MDHEN, CDR2 SYDVKM. The CDR3 runs to 15 residues.

The chain has TRBV5-1 and TRBJ2-2; 7 nucleotides agree with TRBD1. Germline V gene lookup returns CDR1 SGHRS and CDR2 YFSETQ. The CDR3 extends over 15 amino acids. V shed 4 bases, J shed 5 bases, and the junction held 8 bases outside the gene matches. CDR3 residues: CASSPHRGDTGELFF. The DNA for the CDR3 is TGCGCCAGCAGCCCCCACAGGGGTGATACCGGGGAGCTGTTTTTT.

The chain combines TRBV28 with TRBJ1-1; 12 bases are a match to TRBD1. The CDR3 spans 17 residues. J lost 6 bases, V lost 1 base, and 9 bases had no gene match. Germline CDR1 MDHEN, CDR2 SYDVKM. For the CDR3, the DNA is TGTGCCAGCAGTTTATCTCGGGACAGGGGGCTTATGGCTGAAGCTTTCTTT. It codes for CASSLSRDRGLMAEAFF.

The table lists this clone with a count of one. The V call is TRBV5-5, the J call TRBJ2-1, with D possibly TRBD1 on 7 matching bases. The germline V gene encodes CDR1 SGHKS and CDR2 YYEKEE (reference sequence). V was clipped by 4 bases and J by 3 bases, with 17 bases between them. CDR3 length: 16 residues. The CDR3 sequence is CASSPEGGQLYNEQFF. Here the CDR3 DNA reads TGTGCCAGCAGCCCCGAGGGGGGACAGCTCTACAATGAGCAGTTCTTC.

This rearrangement joins TRBV11-2 to TRBJ2-2, with a possible D match to TRBD1 (6 bases). V lost 5 bases and J 1 base, leaving 14 bases between the germline ends. CDR1 SGHAT and CDR2 FQNNGV come from the germline V gene. The CDR3 consists of 16 residues. The CDR3 here is CASSLKRGLNTGELFF. CDR3 DNA: TGTGCCAGCAGCCTAAAGAGGGGGTTGAACACCGGGGAGCTGTTTTTT.